The 30 T cell receptor beta chains given below trace back to one sample, sequenced in a study of T cell repertoires in cytomegalovirus infection. Antigen specificity for these receptors is unknown. TCRdb re-called the reads with MiXCR, one entry per CDR3 protein. The sample lists about a million distinct CDR3 sequences; roughly 31% were seen once. Sequences were derived from cultured CD8+ T cells from PBMCs, sampled from culture after CMV antigen stimulation. These TCRs come from a human donor in good health (CMV status not recorded). Some clones in this sample may be carry-over from other donors' samples.

This chain connects TRBV6-6 to TRBJ2-5, with D possibly being TRBD1 or TRBD2 (6 bases each). Germline CDR1 reads MNHNY; CDR2 reads SVGAGI (reference sequence). The CDR3 totals 14 residues. Between the trimmed V and J ends, which lost 5 bases and 4 bases, there was a span of 14 bases. CDR3 in DNA: TGTGCCAGCAGTCCGGGGGCCGGGGGAGAGACCCAGTACTTC. It codes for CASSPGAGGETQYF.

The chain couples TRBV6-2 or TRBV6-3 to TRBJ1-5, with a weak D call TRBD1 (5 bases). The V end was cut by 0 bases, the J end by 4 bases, with 19 bases between. The CDR3 sequence is 18 residues long. The V gene's germline CDR1 is MNHEY and CDR2 SVGEGT. This CDR3 is CASSYSTKEGLENQPQHF. In nucleotides, the CDR3 is TGTGCCAGCAGTTACTCGACAAAGGAGGGGTTAGAGAATCAGCCCCAGCATTTT.

This clonotype was recorded a few times. This chain uses TRBV5-1 with TRBJ2-1, with D tentatively TRBD1 (6 bases). Trimming removed 7 bases at V and 6 bases at J, with 14 bases between. Looked up from germline, CDR1 is SGHRS and CDR2 is YFSETQ. The CDR3 totals 13 residues. CDR3 amino acids: CASHEGTTNEQFF. In nucleotides, the CDR3 is TGCGCCAGCCACGAAGGGACAACCAATGAGCAGTTCTTC.

This clonotype was recorded a few times. This chain connects TRBV5-1 to TRBJ2-7, with 9 bases aligning to TRBD1. V dropped 2 bases and J dropped 1; count of bases not matched to a gene: 16. Germline-derived CDR1 and CDR2 are SGHRS and YFSETQ. CDR3 length equals 19 residues. The CDR3 DNA reads TGCGCCAGCAGCTTAAGTTGGTTCGGGGCCGGACAGGGGTCCTACGAGCAGTACTTC. Encoded protein: CASSLSWFGAGQGSYEQYF.

For the CDR3, the DNA is TGTGCCAGCAGCCGGGACAGGGGGCGAGTCCCTTCCTACGAGCAGTACGTC. Translated, it gives CASSRDRGRVPSYEQYV. This chain links TRBV7-3 with TRBJ2-7; TRBD1 matches at 12 bases. CDR1 is SGHTA, CDR2 FQGTGA, per germline. The CDR3 is 17 residues long. Losses at the gene ends were 5 bases for V and 1 base for J; bases not matched to a gene: 9.

This chain links TRBV10-2 with TRBJ1-1; TRBD1 might be the D (6 bases). The CDR3 spans 10 residues. Germline V lookup: CDR1 WSHSY, CDR2 SAAADI. Deletions cut 8 bases from V and 7 bases from J, with 8 bases between. In DNA form, the CDR3 reads TGCGCCAGCGCGGACAGTGAAGCTTTCTTT. Translated: CASADSEAFF.

The chain recombines TRBV15 with TRBJ2-3; D remains ambiguous. This CDR3 has 13 residues. Germline CDR1 is LNHNV and CDR2 is YYDKDF (reference sequence). The V end was cut by 5 bases, the J end by 1 base, with 7 bases between. The CDR3 here is CATSDARTDTQYF. The DNA of the CDR3 is TGTGCCACCAGCGATGCCCGCACAGATACGCAGTATTTT.

This clonotype has a count of ten or more. The rearrangement uses TRBV6-2 or TRBV6-3 and TRBJ1-2, with 8 bases lining up with TRBD1. Trimming cost V 5 bases and J 3 bases; bases outside gene matches: 2. This CDR3 has 13 amino acids. Germline V gene lookup returns CDR1 MNHEY and CDR2 SVGEGT. CDR3 residues: CASSGQGHYGYTF. CDR3 coding DNA: TGTGCCAGCAGTGGACAGGGCCACTATGGCTACACCTTC.

The chain combines TRBV27 with TRBJ2-3, with unresolved D. V was shortened by 3 bases and J by 2 bases, with 9 bases between the two germline ends. Germline CDR1 MNHEY, CDR2 SMNVEV (reference sequence). The CDR3 has 14 amino acids. This chain's CDR3 is CASSFISDTDTQYF. The CDR3 DNA reads as TGTGCCAGCAGTTTTATCTCGGACACAGATACGCAGTATTTT.

CDR3 nucleotides: TGCAGCGTTGAAGATCGGGGGGGGGTTAACTATGGCTACACCTTC. Translating it yields CSVEDRGGVNYGYTF. The V gene is TRBV29-1, the J gene TRBJ1-2, with a tentative D call TRBD1 (5 bases). The CDR3 totals 15 residues. Germline-derived CDR1 and CDR2 are SQVTM and ANQGSEA. Trimming took off 0 bases at V and 1 base at J, with 12 bases between the two ends.

This clonotype was detected a few times. This rearrangement joins TRBV6-6 to TRBJ1-3; TRBD1 might be the D (6 bases). CDR3 size: 16 residues. Germline assignment: CDR1 MNHNY and CDR2 SVGAGI (reference sequence). Deletions cut 5 bases from V and 4 bases from J, with 18 bases between. The CDR3 spells CASSPNHRETGNTIYF. CDR3 DNA: TGTGCCAGCAGTCCTAACCACAGGGAAACGGGAAACACCATATATTTT.

The J gene is TRBJ1-3, the V gene TRBV14; TRBD1 might be the D (5 bases). Trimming removed 0 bases at V and 0 bases at J, with 9 bases between. Germline V gives CDR1 SGHDN, CDR2 FVKESK. This CDR3 comprises 16 residues. The chain's CDR3 is CASSQEGRISGNTIYF. CDR3 in DNA: TGTGCCAGCAGCCAAGAGGGACGAATCTCTGGAAACACCATATATTTT. Full variable domain (missing parts from reference TRBV14 and TRBJ1-3): EAGVTQFPSHSVIEKGQTVTLRCDPISGHDNLYWYRRVMGKEIKFLLHFVKESKQDESGMPNNRFLAERTGGTYSTLKVQPAELEDSGVYFCASSQEGRISGNTIYFGEGSWLTVV.

The count of this clonotype is one. A read error may explain this, as a much larger clone is one base away. The chain employs TRBV7-2 and TRBJ1-4, with D hard to call. The CDR3 extends over 16 amino acids. V was trimmed by 4 bases and J by 5 bases, leaving 17 bases between them. Germline-derived CDR1 and CDR2 are SGHTA and FQGNSA. CDR3 DNA sequence: TGTGCCAGCAGCTCTGGAGACTATTCCCGAAATGAAAAACTGTTTTTT. Encoded protein: CASSSGDYSRNEKLFF.

The table lists this clonotype with a few counts. In DNA form, the CDR3 reads TGCAGTGCCAGACTAGCGGGTGGAACCTACGAGCAGTACTTC. It is translated as CSARLAGGTYEQYF. V is TRBV20-1 and J is TRBJ2-7, with 10 nucleotides matching TRBD2. Germline lookup yields CDR1 DFQATT and CDR2 SNEGSKA (reference sequence). V gave up 6 bases and J gave up 2 bases; unmatched junction bases: 7. The CDR3 runs to 14 residues.

This clonotype appeared many times. This sequence joins TRBV7-6 and TRBJ1-6; D not resolved. With 5 bases removed from V and 0 bases from J, the gap between germline ends came to 11 bases. CDR1 is SGHVS and CDR2 is FNYEAQ in the germline V gene. The CDR3 is made up of 16 amino acids. The CDR3, as DNA: TGTGCCAGCAGCAAGAGGTCGGGCTCCTATAATTCACCCCTCCACTTT. It yields the protein CASSKRSGSYNSPLHF.

This clonotype was counted ten times or more. This chain joins TRBV12-3 or TRBV12-4 and TRBJ2-7; 8 bases are shared with TRBD2. There are 14 residues in the CDR3. Trimming removed 5 bases from V and 2 bases from J; junction bases left unmatched: 5. The DNA of the CDR3 is TGTGCCAGCAGTAGCGGGGGCCTCCCCTACGAGCAGTACTTC. Protein: CASSSGGLPYEQYF.

For this clonotype: This sequence may be a read error, since a much larger clone differs from it by one base. The V gene is TRBV7-2, the J gene TRBJ2-3; D remains ambiguous. Germline CDR1 SGHTA, CDR2 FQGNSA. The CDR3 covers 13 residues. CDR3 sequence reads: CVSSLLRADTQYF. CDR3 nucleotide sequence: TGTGTCAGCAGCTTATTACGGGCTGATACGCAGTATTTT.

J is TRBJ2-7 and V is TRBV6-1, with 8 bases aligning to TRBD2. V dropped 7 bases and J dropped 3; count of bases not matched to a gene: 5. Germline loops: CDR1 MNHNS, CDR2 SASEGT. The CDR3 spans 13 residues. The CDR3 bases are TGTGCCAGCAAACGTAGCGGGGACTACGAGCAGTACTTC. Amino acid sequence: CASKRSGDYEQYF.

V gene TRBV4-2 combines with J gene TRBJ2-5; D uncertain. Per germline, CDR1 LGHNA and CDR2 YNFKEQ. This CDR3 region has 14 residues. The V and J ends lost 0 bases and 3 bases respectively, with 8 bases between them. CDR3 sequence (DNA): TGTGCCAGCAGCCAAGATGACCATAAAGAGACCCAGTACTTC. This sequence encodes CASSQDDHKETQYF.

The genes are TRBV19 and TRBJ1-1; 7 bases are a match to TRBD1. Trimming at V came to 0 bases and at J to 11 bases, leaving 6 bases not matched to a gene. Germline V gives CDR1 LNHDA, CDR2 SQIVND (reference sequence). The CDR3 contains 13 residues. CDR3 nucleotides: TGTGCCAGTAGTATAGATCAGGGGGTGGACGCTTTCTTT. Encoded protein: CASSIDQGVDAFF.

The chain joins TRBV7-3 to TRBJ2-5; 8 positions agree with TRBD2. The trim removed 7 bases at V and 5 bases at J, leaving 12 bases unmatched. Germline V gene sequence: CDR1 SGHTA, CDR2 FQGTGA. CDR3 length: 15 residues. In DNA form, the CDR3 reads TGTGCCAGCACCCCAGAGAACGGGGGGGGGGAGACCCAGTACTTC. Translation gives CASTPENGGGETQYF.

This clonotype was seen a handful of times. The V and J genes are TRBV11-2 and TRBJ2-4, with D perhaps matching TRBD1 (6 bases). The CDR3 contains 16 residues. Trimming removed 3 bases from V and 3 bases from J, with 15 bases in between. The V gene's germline CDR1 is SGHAT and CDR2 FQNNGV. Here the CDR3 reads CASSLGRGRGKNIQYF. The CDR3 nucleotides read TGTGCCAGCAGCTTGGGCAGGGGCCGGGGCAAAAACATTCAGTACTTC.

This clonotype was observed a few times. This chain uses TRBV7-9 with TRBJ1-2; 8 positions match TRBD1. Germline CDR1 and CDR2: SEHNR and FQNEAQ (reference sequence). The CDR3 consists of 18 residues. The ends lost 7 bases at V and 0 bases at J; junction bases unmatched: 16. Here the CDR3 reads CASNPSPQGALTNYGYTF. The CDR3 nucleotides read TGTGCCAGCAACCCTTCCCCCCAGGGGGCCTTGACTAACTATGGCTACACCTTC.

This clonotype is a singleton in its sample. V usage is TRBV4-1 and J usage is TRBJ2-7; D not certain. From germline, CDR1 is MGHRA and CDR2 YSYEKL. This CDR3 region has 15 residues. The CDR3: CASSLPKRTDSEQYV. The CDR3 coding sequence is TGTGCCAGCAGCCTCCCCAAAAGAACTGATAGCGAGCAGTACGTC.

This clonotype came up a few times. This sequence joins TRBV5-6 and TRBJ1-6; TRBD1 agrees at 8 bases. Germline lookup yields CDR1 SGHDT and CDR2 YYEEEE. V lost 4 bases to trimming and J lost 7 bases; unmatched junction nucleotides: 4. This CDR3 has 14 amino acids. The CDR3 is CASSLDRVNSPLHF. DNA for the CDR3: TGTGCCAGCAGCCTGGACAGGGTCAATTCACCCCTCCACTTT.

V gene TRBV6-1 combines with J gene TRBJ2-7; D perhaps matches TRBD2 (7 bases). Germline V gives CDR1 MNHNS, CDR2 SASEGT. The CDR3 extends over 16 amino acids. V lost 2 bases and J 1 base, leaving 15 bases between the germline ends. The CDR3 DNA reads TGTGCCAGCAGTGAACGAGACGGGGGGCTTTCCTACGAGCAGTACGTC. Protein product: CASSERDGGLSYEQYV.

There are a few counts of this clonotype. The chain uses TRBV7-8 and TRBJ1-1; D is unresolved. The germline V and J ends were trimmed by 2 bases and 7 bases, with 8 bases remaining between them. Germline assignment: CDR1 SGHVS and CDR2 FQNEAQ. The CDR3 contains 12 residues. CDR3 loop: CASSLRSYEAFF. DNA of the CDR3: TGTGCCAGCAGCTTACGCTCCTATGAAGCTTTCTTT.

This clonotype was recorded a few times. The chain uses TRBV5-1 and TRBJ2-7; 10 bases match TRBD1. J gave up 5 bases and V 4 bases, and 9 bases lay outside the gene matches. The CDR3 contains 15 residues. Looked up from germline, CDR1 is SGHRS and CDR2 is YFSETQ. CDR3 loop: CASSLDPGQGNEQYF. As DNA, the CDR3 is TGCGCCAGCAGCCTAGACCCGGGACAGGGGAACGAGCAGTACTTC.

This clonotype was detected a few times. The rearrangement uses TRBV7-8 and TRBJ2-7, with unresolved D. Germline lookup yields CDR1 SGHVS and CDR2 FQNEAQ. This CDR3 spans 11 amino acids. Trimming shortened V by 5 bases and J by 6 bases, and 8 bases separated the two germline ends. CDR3 loop: CASSARAEQYF. CDR3 DNA sequence: TGTGCCAGCAGCGCTCGGGCCGAGCAGTACTTC.

This clonotype was found many times. The chain links TRBV7-9 to TRBJ1-6; 8 bases match TRBD1. With 1 base clipped from V and 7 bases from J, the junction kept 0 bases outside the gene matches. CDR1 SEHNR and CDR2 FQNEAQ come from the germline V gene (reference sequence). This CDR3 contains 14 residues. The CDR3 reads CASSLGTGNSPLHF. CDR3 nucleotide sequence: TGTGCCAGCAGCTTAGGGACAGGGAATTCACCCCTCCACTTT. The full variable domain, completed using reference TRBV7-9 and TRBJ1-6, is DTGVSQNPRHKITKRGQNVTFRCDPISEHNRLYWYRQTLGQGPEFLTYFQNEAQLEKSRLLSDRFSAERPKGSFSTLEIQRTEQGDSAMYLCASSLGTGNSPLHFGNGTRLTVT.